This passage covers 20 T cell receptor beta chains from one sample sequenced in a study of blood T cell repertoires in COVID-19. Only in-frame clones appear in the TCRdb table, and some are missing; sequencing was by immunoSEQ multiplex PCR. The data hold about 160,000 clones, with roughly 87% observed a single time. Source material: peripheral blood. The receptor set was obtained from an older woman who had recovered from COVID-19.

V is TRBV5-1 and J is TRBJ2-2; possibly TRBD2 for D (7 bases). The CDR3 has 16 amino acids. Trimming pared 3 bases from V and 0 bases from J, leaving 12 bases between. CDR1 and CDR2 (germline): SGHRS, YFSETQ. This CDR3 reads CASSSGGGANTGELFF. CDR3 sequence (DNA): TGCGCCAGCAGCTCGGGCGGGGGCGCGAACACCGGGGAGCTGTTTTTT.

This clone was observed a few times. Here the CDR3 reads CASCDTPDNSPLHF. CDR3 DNA sequence: TGCGCCAGCTGCGACACACCCGATAATTCACCCCTCCACTTT. V gene TRBV5-1 combines with J gene TRBJ1-6; unclear D gene. This CDR3 has 14 amino acids. Trimming removed 7 bases at V and 5 bases at J, with 13 bases between. Germline V gene data show CDR1 as SGHRS and CDR2 as YFSETQ.

The V gene is TRBV10-3, the J gene TRBJ2-3; 10 bases fit TRBD2. This CDR3 is 15 amino acids long. The V segment lost 6 bases and the J segment 5 bases; nucleotides outside the gene matches: 8. In germline, CDR1 is ENHRY, CDR2 SYGVKD. This CDR3 reads CAIRGTSGVRDTQYF. The CDR3 DNA reads TGTGCCATCAGGGGAACTAGCGGGGTAAGAGATACGCAGTATTTT.

J is TRBJ2-7 and V is TRBV19, with 10 bases lining up with TRBD1. V lost 9 bases, J lost 4 bases, and 9 bases stayed unmatched. CDR3 length equals 14 residues. Germline CDR1 and CDR2: LNHDA and SQIVND (reference sequence). Written as DNA, the CDR3 is TGTGCCAGCACACGGGGGACAGGGGAGTACGAGCAGTACTTC. Amino acids: CASTRGTGEYEQYF. The entire variable domain, with the rest obtained from reference TRBV19 and TRBJ2-7, is as follows: DGGITQSPKYLFRKEGQNVTLSCEQNLNHDAMYWYRQDPGQGLRLIYYSQIVNDFQKGDIAEGYSVSREKKESFPLTVTSAQKNPTAFYLCASTRGTGEYEQYFGPGTRLTVT.

The chain uses TRBV19 and TRBJ1-2, with TRBD1 matching over 7 bases. CDR3 length: 14 residues. Trimming cost V 4 bases and J 4 bases; bases outside gene matches: 6. Per germline, CDR1 LNHDA and CDR2 SQIVND (reference sequence). CDR3 in amino acids: CASSTRTGAYGYTF. The CDR3 DNA is TGTGCCAGTAGTACCCGAACAGGGGCCTATGGCTACACCTTC.

Of note for this clone: In the same sample, other DNA sequences code for this CDR3. This chain uses TRBV27 with TRBJ1-1; D remains unclear. V lost 0 bases to trimming and J lost 1 base, with 3 bases between them. The CDR3 spans 13 residues. Germline V gives CDR1 MNHEY, CDR2 SMNVEV (reference sequence). Here the CDR3 reads CASSLSRNTEAFF. In DNA form, the CDR3 reads TGTGCCAGCAGTTTATCGAGGAACACTGAAGCTTTCTTT.

CDR3 in DNA: TGCGCCAGCAGCCTAGGAAGTAACACTGAAGCTTTCTTT. It is translated as CASSLGSNTEAFF. V is TRBV5-1 and J is TRBJ1-1; D gene unclear. This CDR3 has 13 residues. Trimming cost V 4 bases and J 2 bases, with 9 bases left between them. Germline loops: CDR1 SGHRS, CDR2 YFSETQ.

The chain recombines TRBV2 with TRBJ1-1; no reliable D call. V shed 3 bases and J shed 0 bases, with 5 bases lying between them. The CDR3 sequence is 13 residues long. CDR1 is SNHLY, CDR2 FYNNEI, per germline. The chain's CDR3 is CASSDRVNTEAFF. The CDR3 coding sequence is TGTGCCAGCAGTGATCGGGTGAACACTGAAGCTTTCTTT. The full variable domain, in which reference TRBV2 and TRBJ1-1 provide the parts outside the CDR3, is EPEVTQTPSHQVTQMGQEVILRCVPISNHLYFYWYRQILGQKVEFLVSFYNNEISEKSEIFDDQFSVERPDGSNFTLKIRSTKLEDSAMYFCASSDRVNTEAFFGQGTRLTVV.

The V call is TRBV27, the J call TRBJ2-5; TRBD1 is a possible D gene (6 bases). The CDR3 sequence is 15 residues long. CDR1 and CDR2 from the germline V gene are MNHEY and SMNVEV (reference sequence). The V end lost 7 bases, the J end lost 1 base, and 16 bases lay between the germline ends. The CDR3 loop reads CASISFAGAQETQYF. Here the CDR3 DNA reads TGTGCCAGCATCTCCTTCGCAGGGGCCCAAGAGACCCAGTACTTC.

The chain uses TRBV7-9 and TRBJ2-7; a possible D gene is TRBD2 (5 bases). V was trimmed by 1 base and J by 5 bases, leaving 9 bases between them. The CDR3 contains 13 residues. CDR1 and CDR2 from the germline V gene are SEHNR and FQNEAQ (reference sequence). CDR3 in amino acids: CASSLGNGNEQYF. CDR3 nucleotide sequence: TGTGCCAGCAGCTTAGGAAACGGGAACGAGCAGTACTTC.

The chain is built from TRBV18 and TRBJ1-6, with a possible D match to TRBD1 (5 bases). Germline V gene data show CDR1 as KGHSH and CDR2 as LQKENI. This CDR3 comprises 13 residues. The germline V and J ends were trimmed by 2 bases and 8 bases, with 7 bases remaining between them. The CDR3: CASSPDRDSPLHF. For the CDR3, the DNA is TGTGCCAGCTCACCAGACAGAGATTCACCCCTCCACTTT.

The chain recombines TRBV18 with TRBJ2-2; weak D call: TRBD2 (5 bases). The CDR3 contains 15 residues. Trimming took off 1 base at V and 5 bases at J, with 11 bases between the two ends. Germline V lookup: CDR1 KGHSH, CDR2 LQKENI. The chain's CDR3 is CASSPQAEGTGELFF. Written as DNA, the CDR3 is TGTGCCAGCTCACCACAAGCAGAGGGTACCGGGGAGCTGTTTTTT.

The gene calls are TRBV24-1 and TRBJ1-4; D might be TRBD1 (5 bases). Germline values: CDR1 KGHDR, CDR2 SFDVKD. This CDR3 is 15 amino acids long. Trimming took off 7 bases at V and 1 base at J, with 12 bases between the two ends. CDR3 coding DNA: TGTGCCACCAGCCAGGGCTTAGAAACTAATGAAAAACTGTTTTTT. This sequence encodes CATSQGLETNEKLFF.

The J gene is TRBJ1-2, the V gene TRBV2; perhaps TRBD1 as D (6 bases). V was trimmed by 3 bases and J by 4 bases, leaving 12 bases between them. The CDR3 is 14 amino acids. CDR1 and CDR2 (germline): SNHLY, FYNNEI. DNA for the CDR3: TGTGCCAGCAGTGAGAAGGGGGAATTCTATGGCTACACCTTC. Protein: CASSEKGEFYGYTF.

The J gene is TRBJ1-1, the V gene TRBV7-2; no clear D. Trimming removed 2 bases at V and 4 bases at J, with 14 bases between. Germline CDR1 and CDR2: SGHTA and FQGNSA. The CDR3 has 15 amino acids. Here the CDR3 DNA reads TGTGCCAGCAGCTTAATGAACCCGCGGGGCACTGAAGCTTTCTTT. Encoded protein: CASSLMNPRGTEAFF.

The chain is built from TRBV7-9 and TRBJ1-2; unclear D gene. Germline CDR1 and CDR2: SEHNR and FQNEAQ (reference sequence). Trimming took 4 bases from V and 7 from J, leaving 19 bases between them. The CDR3 loop spans 15 amino acids. Here the CDR3 DNA reads TGTGCCAGCAGCTCACCTGAGAGGAAACGGGGTGGCTACACCTTC. Residues: CASSSPERKRGGYTF.

Only one count was recorded for this clone. The genes are TRBV5-1 and TRBJ2-5, with 11 bases that match TRBD1. This CDR3 region has 15 residues. CDR1 and CDR2 (germline): SGHRS, YFSETQ. V was pared by 3 bases and J by 5 bases, with 6 bases of the junction left unmatched. The CDR3 nucleotides are TGCGCCAGCAGCTATGGGACAGGGGGTGCGGAGACCCAGTACTTC. Amino acid sequence: CASSYGTGGAETQYF.

Only one count was recorded for this clone. The V and J genes are TRBV7-9 and TRBJ2-3; D might be TRBD2 (5 bases). CDR3 length equals 16 residues. The V and J ends lost 8 bases and 0 bases respectively, with 18 bases between them. Germline CDR1 reads SEHNR; CDR2 reads FQNEAQ (reference sequence). In DNA, the CDR3 is TGTGCCAGCCATCTCCCCCCTAGCCCTAGCACAGATACGCAGTATTTT. Protein: CASHLPPSPSTDTQYF.

This chain connects TRBV29-1 to TRBJ2-4, with D hard to call. Germline V gene data show CDR1 as SQVTM and CDR2 as ANQGSEA. The CDR3 sequence is 14 residues long. The V end was cut by 2 bases, the J end by 0 bases, with 8 bases between. CDR3 sequence (DNA): TGCAGCGTTGAACGACTTCTAGCCAAAAACATTCAGTACTTC. As protein: CSVERLLAKNIQYF.

The chain couples TRBV7-9 to TRBJ1-1; 8 bases agree with TRBD1. Germline-derived CDR1 and CDR2 are SEHNR and FQNEAQ (reference sequence). The CDR3 contains 12 residues. The trim removed 4 bases at V and 7 bases at J, leaving 2 bases unmatched. CDR3 in amino acids: CASSSDRVEAFF. The DNA for the CDR3 is TGTGCCAGCAGCTCGGACAGGGTTGAAGCTTTCTTT.